This TCR beta chain was obtained from a study of blood T cell repertoires in COVID-19. Turning to the study itself: Donors in the United States, Italy and Spain gave samples during acute or convalescent COVID-19. PBMCs, B-cell-depleted T cells, or T cells provided the cDNA or gDNA that made up the material.

In the original analysis: Amplification with reference gene primers provided the estimates of nucleated cell counts. Libraries were prepared by immunoSEQ multiplex PCR; TCRdb keeps only in-frame clonotypes and omits some of them. The V and J calls and clone size come from that table; D and trimming were worked out from the DNA. Counted here are over 600,000 clones, approximately 90% occurring once; the ten biggest clones make up roughly 0.25%. Trimming removed 5 bases from V and 4 bases from J; junction bases left unmatched: 12. There are 15 residues in the CDR3. Germline CDR1 is GTSNPN and CDR2 is SVGIG (reference sequence).

The V call is TRBV30, the J call TRBJ1-1; 8 nucleotides match TRBD1. Sequencing was carried out using peripheral blood. This clonotype originated in a woman under 30 with acute or convalescent COVID-19. The CDR3 bases are TGTGCCTGGGTCGGACAGGGCCCAAAGGGCACTGAAGCTTTCTTT. The encoded protein is CAWVGQGPKGTEAFF.